A selection of T cell receptor beta chains follows, all from one sample in a study of PD-L1 blockade in urothelial cancer. The table came from immunoSEQ multiplex PCR; TCRdb's copy has only in-frame clones and leaves some out. The sample carries 100,000 to 150,000 clones, 86% recorded once. This specimen was PBMCs, taken around atezolizumab (anti-PD-L1) treatment. The receptors originated from a man aged 45 to 65 with urothelial cancer. CDR3s include the opening cysteine and the closing phenylalanine or tryptophan. D genes are given only for firm matches. The size entry is marked missing in some rows and otherwise reads once, few, many or a size class.

.,.,TRBV28,TRBJ2-3,TGTGCCAGCAGTTCCGTCGGCACAGATACGCAGTATTTT,CASSSVGTDTQYF
once,.,TRBV5-6,TRBJ1-5,TGTGCCAGCAGCTTGGGCGTCGCGGGGAATCAGCCCCAGCATTTT,CASSLGVAGNQPQHF
.,TRBD1,TRBV28,TRBJ1-4,TGTGCCAGCAGTTTTAGACAGGGGGCGGGTGAAAAACTGTTTTTT,CASSFRQGAGEKLFF
.,.,TRBV7-2,TRBJ2-7,TGTGCCAGCAGCTCGGGACTCACCTTCTACGAGCAGTACTTC,CASSSGLTFYEQYF
.,.,TRBV6-1,TRBJ1-1,TGTGCCAGCAGTGAAAGGGTTGCCCTAGGGGCTAGGGGCACTGAAGCTTTCTTT,CASSERVALGARGTEAFF
.,.,TRBV21-1,TRBJ2-1,TGTGCCAGCAGCAATCGTCTAGCGGGAGATGGTGGGGACAATGAGCAGTTCTTC,CASSNRLAGDGGDNEQFF
.,TRBD1,TRBV5-1,TRBJ2-7,TGCGCCAGCAGCTTGCCCTCGACAGGGGTGTTCGAGCAGTACTTC,CASSLPSTGVFEQYF
.,TRBD2,TRBV9,TRBJ2-3,TGTGCCAGCAGCGCGGGACTAGCGGACGGCACAGATACGCAGTATTTT,CASSAGLADGTDTQYF
.,TRBD2,TRBV27,TRBJ2-7,TGTGCCAGCAGGTTTAGCGGGAGTTTATCCTACGAGCAGTACTTC,CASRFSGSLSYEQYF
.,TRBD2,TRBV27,TRBJ2-7,TGTGCCAGCAGCCCGACTAGCGGAGGCCACGAGCAGTACTTC,CASSPTSGGHEQYF
.,TRBD1,TRBV7-3,TRBJ1-1,TGTGCCAGCAGCTCCGCAGGGGGCCGGACTGAAGCTTTCTTT,CASSSAGGRTEAFF
.,TRBD1,TRBV5-4,TRBJ1-2,TGTGCCAGCAGACGGGACAGTACCCTCTATGGCTACACCTTC,CASRRDSTLYGYTF
.,TRBD2,TRBV19,TRBJ2-1,TGTGCCAGTAGTAGGCGAGGAGCGGGAGAGAGTCGGGAGCAGTTCTTC,CASSRRGAGESREQFF
.,TRBD2,TRBV5-1,TRBJ2-7,TGCGCCAGCAGCTATCGGACTAGCGGGGGGGTCGGCGGGGAGCAGTACTTC,CASSYRTSGGVGGEQYF
.,.,TRBV7-2,TRBJ2-3,TGTGCCAGCAGCTTAGGTTCACGGGCAGATACGCAGTATTTT,CASSLGSRADTQYF
.,.,TRBV4-1,TRBJ1-2,TGCGCCAGCAGCCAAGGCCCCAGTGGCTACACCTTC,CASSQGPSGYTF
.,.,TRBV19,TRBJ2-2,TGTGCCAGTAGTATGGGGTTCGGCAGGGGAGATGGCGGGGAGCTGTTTTTT,CASSMGFGRGDGGELFF
.,.,TRBV11-2,TRBJ1-3,TGTGCCAGCCAGCAGGGGTCTGGTGGGGACACCATATATTTT,CASQQGSGGDTIYF
.,.,TRBV4-2,TRBJ1-5,TGTGCCAGCAGCCAAATTGGAGACCATAGCAATCAGCCCCAGCATTTT,CASSQIGDHSNQPQHF
.,TRBD1,TRBV2,TRBJ1-4,TGTGCCAGTAGACAGGGGGACGGTGGTGAAAAACTGTTTTTT,CASRQGDGGEKLFF
.,.,TRBV5-4,TRBJ1-4,TGTGCCAGCAGCTTGGCGGGGACGCGGGGGGAAAAACTGTTTTTT,CASSLAGTRGEKLFF
.,.,TRBV28,TRBJ1-2,TGTGCCAGCTCCTCAGGCTCCCCTTCCTATGGCTACACCTTC,CASSSGSPSYGYTF
.,TRBD1,TRBV5-1,TRBJ2-5,TGCGCCAGCAGCATAGGGGACAGCCAAGAGACCCAGTACTTC,CASSIGDSQETQYF
.,.,TRBV28,TRBJ1-1,TGTGCCAGCAGTGGGGGGAGTTGGGCTGAAGCTTTCTTT,CASSGGSWAEAFF
.,TRBD1,TRBV5-5,TRBJ2-1,TGTGCCAGCAGCGGAAACAGGGGCAATGAGCAGTTCTTC,CASSGNRGNEQFF
few,TRBD1,TRBV6-5,TRBJ1-2,TGTGCCAGCAGTTACGCCCGGGACAGGTCCCGCTACACCTTC,CASSYARDRSRYTF
.,TRBD2,TRBV4-1,TRBJ2-3,TGCGCCAGCAGCCAAGCTCTCCTAGCGGGAGCGGATACGCAGTATTTT,CASSQALLAGADTQYF
few,TRBD2,TRBV11-2,TRBJ2-1,TGTGCCAGCCAACGGGCGGGGGGGGACTACAATGAGCAGTTCTTC,CASQRAGGDYNEQFF
.,TRBD1,TRBV5-1,TRBJ1-6,TGCGCCAGCAGCTCCATAGCACAGGGGACTAATTCACCCCTCCACTTT,CASSSIAQGTNSPLHF
.,.,TRBV7-8,TRBJ2-1,TGTGCCAGCAGCTTAGTAGGTGGGAACCCGGGGAATGAGCAGTTCTTC,CASSLVGGNPGNEQFF
.,TRBD1,TRBV19,TRBJ1-2,TGTGCCAGTAGTGTTTACAGGGGAGTCGGGACCTTC,CASSVYRGVGTF
.,TRBD1,TRBV10-3,TRBJ2-2,TGTGCCATCAGTGGCCAGGGGGCCAACACCGGGGAGCTGTTTTTT,CAISGQGANTGELFF
.,.,TRBV30,TRBJ2-3,TGTGCCTGGAGTCTGGGCGACACAGATACGCAGTATTTT,CAWSLGDTDTQYF
.,.,TRBV6-5,TRBJ1-3,TGTGCCAGCGGCAGGTCCGACTCTGGAAACACCATATATTTT,CASGRSDSGNTIYF
.,TRBD1,TRBV5-1,TRBJ1-3,TGCGCCAGCAGCCCTAGACAGGGAGACTCTGGAAACACCATATATTTT,CASSPRQGDSGNTIYF
.,TRBD2,TRBV19,TRBJ2-3,TGTGCCAGTAGTCCCGCCCGGACTAGCGGGGCCATGGATACGCAGTATTTT,CASSPARTSGAMDTQYF
.,TRBD2,TRBV7-9,TRBJ2-7,TGTGCCAGCAGCCGGGCGGGAGGGCCCGGCGAGCAGTACTTC,CASSRAGGPGEQYF
.,TRBD1,TRBV28,TRBJ2-3,TGTGCCAGCAGTTCTCCGACAGGGGGACGGGATACGCAGTATTTT,CASSSPTGGRDTQYF
once,TRBD2,TRBV6-6,TRBJ2-2,TGTGCCAGCAGTTACCCAGCGGGATCCGCCGGGGAGCTGTTTTTT,CASSYPAGSAGELFF
.,.,TRBV18,TRBJ2-3,TGTGCCAGCTCACCCTGGCGGGATACGCAGTATTTT,CASSPWRDTQYF
.,TRBD2,TRBV5-1,TRBJ2-5,TGCGCCAGCACCTTGAGGACTAGCGGGACAGCAGGAGAGACCCAGTACTTC,CASTLRTSGTAGETQYF
.,.,TRBV2,TRBJ1-4,TGTGCCAGCAGTGACCGGGACAAGACTAATGAAAAACTGTTTTTT,CASSDRDKTNEKLFF
.,TRBD1,TRBV5-4,TRBJ2-7,TGTGCCAGCAGCTTTGACCGGACAGGGGGATACGAGCAGTACTTC,CASSFDRTGGYEQYF
.,TRBD1,TRBV5-1,TRBJ2-1,TGCGCCAGCAGCCAGACGGGGACAGGGTACAATGAGCAGTTCTTC,CASSQTGTGYNEQFF
.,TRBD1,TRBV5-4,TRBJ2-5,TGTGCCAGCAGCTCCAAACAGGGGGCAGGGGAGACCCAGTACTTC,CASSSKQGAGETQYF
.,TRBD2,TRBV4-2,TRBJ2-1,TGTGCCAGCAGCCCCAGGACTAGCACAGAGCAGTTCTTC,CASSPRTSTEQFF
.,.,TRBV27,TRBJ2-7,TGTGCCAGCAAGGCACAGGGTAGGGACGAGCAGTACTTC,CASKAQGRDEQYF
.,.,TRBV7-9,TRBJ2-3,TGTGCCAGCAGCTACAGGGCGCTAAGCACAGATACGCAGTATTTT,CASSYRALSTDTQYF
.,.,TRBV19,TRBJ1-1,TGTGCCAGTAGTATCAACAGGAACACTGAAGCTTTCTTT,CASSINRNTEAFF
.,.,TRBV7-2,TRBJ2-1,TGTGCCAGCAGCTTCCGTAATGAGCAGTTCTTC,CASSFRNEQFF
.,.,TRBV18,TRBJ1-1,TGTGCCAGCTCACCACCCAGGCAGGAAGTCGGAAACACTGAAGCTTTCTTT,CASSPPRQEVGNTEAFF
.,.,TRBV6-5,TRBJ1-4,TGTGCCAGCAGTTACGGAGCAACTAATGAAAAACTGTTTTTT,CASSYGATNEKLFF
.,TRBD1,TRBV7-3,TRBJ1-2,TGTGCCAGCAGCTTAGGGACAGGAGATGGCTACACCTTC,CASSLGTGDGYTF
.,TRBD2,TRBV18,TRBJ2-7,TGTGCCAGCTCTACTAGCGGGTACGAGCAGTACTTC,CASSTSGYEQYF
.,TRBD1,TRBV19,TRBJ2-3,TGTGCCAGTAGCCTACAGGGGGGAAGCACAGATACGCAGTATTTT,CASSLQGGSTDTQYF